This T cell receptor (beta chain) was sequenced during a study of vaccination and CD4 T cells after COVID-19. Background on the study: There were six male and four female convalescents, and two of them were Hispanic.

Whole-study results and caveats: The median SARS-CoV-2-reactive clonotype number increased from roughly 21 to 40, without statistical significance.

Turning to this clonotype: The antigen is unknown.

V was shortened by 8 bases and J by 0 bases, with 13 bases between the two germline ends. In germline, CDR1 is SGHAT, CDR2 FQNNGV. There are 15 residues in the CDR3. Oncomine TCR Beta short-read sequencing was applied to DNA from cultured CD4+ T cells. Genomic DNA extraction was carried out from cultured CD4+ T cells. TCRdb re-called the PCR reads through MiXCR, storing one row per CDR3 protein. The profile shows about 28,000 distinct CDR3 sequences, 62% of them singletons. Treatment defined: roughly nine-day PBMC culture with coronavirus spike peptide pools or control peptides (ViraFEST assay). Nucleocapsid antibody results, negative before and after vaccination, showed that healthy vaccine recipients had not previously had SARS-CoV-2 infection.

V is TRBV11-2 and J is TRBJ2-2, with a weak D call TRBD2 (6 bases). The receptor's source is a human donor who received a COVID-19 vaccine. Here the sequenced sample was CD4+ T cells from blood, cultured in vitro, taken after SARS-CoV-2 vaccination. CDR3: CASAGRTSNTGELFF. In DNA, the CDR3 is TGTGCCAGCGCAGGGAGGACCTCGAACACCGGGGAGCTGTTTTTT. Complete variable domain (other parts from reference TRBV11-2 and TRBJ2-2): EAGVAQSPRYKIIEKRQSVAFWCNPISGHATLYWYQQILGQGPKLLIQFQNNGVVDDSQLPKDRFSAERLKGVDSTLKIQPAKLEDSAVYLCASAGRTSNTGELFFGEGSRLTVL.